The 29 T cell receptor beta chains reported below all come from one sample, sequenced in a study of T-cell memory formation after mild COVID-19. TCRdb itself ran the 5' RACE reads through MiXCR, one entry per CDR3 protein. The sample lists around 50,000 distinct CDR3 sequences, 25% to 35% occurring once. Sequences were obtained from PBMCs or a T cell subset sorted from them (not recorded which). The source of these receptors is a man between 18 and 29 years old who had mild COVID-19 (a few samples of this study predate the infection). Cell type and time point are not known.

In this sample, this clonotype turned up many times. The chain couples TRBV4-3 to TRBJ1-3; D not resolved. Germline V gene data show CDR1 as LGHNA and CDR2 as YSLEER. Between the trimmed V and J ends, which lost 0 bases and 0 bases, there was a span of 9 bases. CDR3 length: 16 residues. For the CDR3, the DNA is TGCGCCAGCAGCCAAGATGGGGAATCCTCTGGAAACACCATATATTTT. It specifies CASSQDGESSGNTIYF.

CDR3 protein: CASSRTVSNQPQHF. CDR3 coding DNA: TGCGCCAGCAGCCGTACAGTATCTAATCAGCCCCAGCATTTT. The rearrangement joins TRBV4-3 to TRBJ1-5; no definite D call. Deletions cut 4 bases from V and 4 bases from J, with 11 bases between. Germline-derived CDR1 and CDR2 are LGHNA and YSLEER. The CDR3 sequence is 14 residues long.

The chain combines TRBV7-9 with TRBJ1-5; no definite D call. Germline V CDR1 and CDR2: SEHNR, FQNEAQ (reference sequence). The CDR3 is 12 amino acids. V lost 4 bases to trimming and J lost 7 bases, with 8 bases between them. The chain's CDR3 is CASSSGGQPQHF. As DNA, the CDR3 is TGTGCCAGCAGCTCGGGAGGCCAGCCCCAGCATTTT.

V and J are TRBV7-9 and TRBJ2-5, with 12 bases matching TRBD2. CDR3 length equals 15 residues. J lost 3 bases, V lost 4 bases, and 3 bases had no gene match. CDR1 and CDR2 (germline): SEHNR, FQNEAQ (reference sequence). The CDR3, as DNA: TGTGCCAGCAGCTCCACTAGCGGGGGGAAAGAGACCCAGTACTTC. It translates to CASSSTSGGKETQYF.

This clonotype showed up just a few times. V is TRBV11-2 and J is TRBJ2-3; the D is unclear. The CDR3 totals 14 residues. V lost 5 bases, J lost 0 bases, and 9 bases lay in between. Germline loops: CDR1 SGHAT, CDR2 FQNNGV. This CDR3 is CASSHLGSTDTQYF. CDR3 coding DNA: TGTGCCAGCAGCCATCTTGGCAGCACAGATACGCAGTATTTT.

This chain connects TRBV7-9 to TRBJ2-7; D assignment may be TRBD1 or TRBD2 (5 bases each). Trimming left V 4 bases short and J 6 bases short, with 10 bases between. The CDR3 length is 12 residues. Per germline, CDR1 SEHNR and CDR2 FQNEAQ (reference sequence). CDR3 sequence reads: CASSSGTGEQYF. In nucleotides, the CDR3 is TGTGCCAGCAGCTCGGGGACGGGCGAGCAGTACTTC.

This chain connects TRBV6-5 to TRBJ2-6; 7 bases match TRBD2. V dropped 8 bases and J dropped 2; count of bases not matched to a gene: 0. The germline V gene encodes CDR1 MNHEY and CDR2 SVGAGI. This CDR3 contains 13 residues. The CDR3 sequence is CASGLAGANVLTF. As DNA, the CDR3 is TGTGCCAGCGGACTAGCTGGGGCCAACGTCCTGACTTTC.

This chain links TRBV3-1 with TRBJ1-4; 7 bases are a match to TRBD1. From germline, CDR1 is LGHDT and CDR2 YNNKEL (reference sequence). The CDR3 extends over 19 amino acids. The trim removed 4 bases at V and 0 bases at J, leaving 14 bases unmatched. This chain's CDR3 is CASSLSWGQTGATNEKLFF. CDR3 nucleotides: TGTGCCAGCAGCCTCTCCTGGGGACAGACCGGTGCAACTAATGAAAAACTGTTTTTT.

The chain is built from TRBV4-1 and TRBJ2-1, with D perhaps matching TRBD2 (6 bases). The CDR3 runs to 16 residues. Trimming removed 2 bases at V and 3 bases at J, with 14 bases between. CDR1 MGHRA and CDR2 YSYEKL come from the germline V gene. For the CDR3, the DNA is TGCGCCAGCAGCCAACCTCGGGACTGGGGCTACAATGAGCAGTTCTTC. It encodes CASSQPRDWGYNEQFF.

The V gene is TRBV10-3, the J gene TRBJ2-7, with D perhaps assigned TRBD1 or TRBD2 (6 bases each). Germline CDR1 reads ENHRY; CDR2 reads SYGVKD. The V and J ends lost 10 bases and 2 bases respectively, with 12 bases between them. The CDR3 consists of 12 residues. The CDR3 reads CATWRGAYEQYF. The CDR3 bases are TGTGCCACGTGGAGGGGGGCCTACGAGCAGTACTTC.

The chain carries TRBV6-2 or TRBV6-3 and TRBJ2-1, with D unresolved. This CDR3 contains 12 residues. The germline V gene has CDR1 MNHEY and CDR2 SVGEGT. V lost 2 bases, J lost 5 bases, and 4 bases lay in between. The DNA of the CDR3 is TGTGCCAGCAGTTACCCCGACAATGAGCAGTTCTTC. This encodes CASSYPDNEQFF.

This chain uses TRBV6-2 or TRBV6-3 with TRBJ2-3, with 8 bases fitting TRBD2. The V and J ends lost 5 bases and 4 bases, in that order; junction bases with no gene match: 17. Per the germline V gene, CDR1 is MNHEY and CDR2 is SVGEGT. This CDR3 has 18 residues. The CDR3 region is CASSVTSGGRRLPDTQYF. CDR3 bases: TGTGCCAGCAGTGTTACTAGCGGAGGGCGGAGGCTTCCAGATACGCAGTATTTT.

The V and J genes are TRBV29-1 and TRBJ2-1; 7 nucleotides align to TRBD2. With V trimmed by 4 bases and J by 1 base, 1 base remained unmatched. The CDR3 sequence is 13 residues long. Germline values: CDR1 SQVTM, CDR2 ANQGSEA. CDR3 region: CSVGGGSYNEQFF. CDR3 nucleotides: TGCAGCGTTGGGGGGGGGTCCTACAATGAGCAGTTCTTC.

The chain links TRBV9 to TRBJ2-7; tentative D call: TRBD2 (6 bases). Germline CDR1 and CDR2: SGDLS and YYNGEE. The CDR3 sequence is 14 residues long. The V gene lost 4 bases and the J gene lost 6 bases, with 17 bases spanning the gap. CDR3 residues: CASSPPEGYGEQYF. The CDR3 nucleotides are TGTGCCAGCAGCCCCCCGGAGGGATACGGCGAGCAGTACTTC. Using reference TRBV9 and TRBJ2-7 for the parts outside the CDR3, the full variable domain is DSGVTQTPKHLITATGQRVTLRCSPRSGDLSVYWYQQSLDQGLQFLIQYYNGEERAKGNILERFSAQQFPDLHSELNLSSLELGDSALYFCASSPPEGYGEQYFGPGTRLTVT.

The rearrangement joins TRBV5-1 to TRBJ2-7, with 11 bases identical to TRBD2. V shed 4 bases, J shed 11 bases, and the junction held 14 bases outside the gene matches. The CDR3 consists of 15 residues. Germline V gene data show CDR1 as SGHRS and CDR2 as YFSETQ. The CDR3 DNA reads TGCGCCAGCAGCCCGGGGACTAGCGGAACACTCAGGGAGTACTTC. It codes for CASSPGTSGTLREYF.

The gene calls are TRBV6-5 and TRBJ2-2; 8 positions agree with TRBD2. CDR3 length: 13 residues. Germline loops: CDR1 MNHEY, CDR2 SVGAGI. The ends lost 8 bases at V and 6 bases at J; junction bases unmatched: 5. The CDR3 DNA sequence: TGTGCCAGCGGGACTAGGGCCGCCGGGGAGCTGTTTTTT. It yields the protein CASGTRAAGELFF.

About this clonotype: This may be a read error: a much more frequent sequence differs by one nucleotide. The CDR3 sequence is CSVEGLETRGDYEQYF. CDR3 sequence (DNA): TGCAGCGTTGAAGGGCTAGAGACTCGCGGGGACTACGAGCAGTACTTC. The V gene is TRBV29-1, the J gene TRBJ2-7; D may be TRBD2 (6 bases). Germline V lookup: CDR1 SQVTM, CDR2 ANQGSEA. V lost 1 base and J 3 bases, leaving 19 bases between the germline ends. This CDR3 spans 16 amino acids.

The J gene is TRBJ1-1, the V gene TRBV24-1; tentative D call: TRBD1 (5 bases). Trimming stripped 6 bases from V and 1 base from J, with 20 bases between. Germline V CDR1 and CDR2: KGHDR, SFDVKD. The CDR3 has 17 residues. Here the CDR3 DNA reads TGTGCCACCAGTCCAGATAGTAGGGGCGATCGGAACACTGAAGCTTTCTTT. This gives the protein CATSPDSRGDRNTEAFF.

The chain combines TRBV6-5 with TRBJ2-3; D is uncertain. This CDR3 spans 14 amino acids. V lost 0 bases, J lost 6 bases, and 10 bases lay in between. Germline assignment: CDR1 MNHEY and CDR2 SVGAGI. Here the CDR3 DNA reads TGTGCCAGCAGTTACTCCCGCCCGACGGATACGCAGTATTTT. Translating gives CASSYSRPTDTQYF.

This clonotype was recorded a few times. The J gene is TRBJ1-2, the V gene TRBV6-5; 7 positions match TRBD1. Per germline, CDR1 MNHEY and CDR2 SVGAGI. The V and J ends lost 6 bases and 4 bases, in that order; junction bases with no gene match: 5. The CDR3 sequence is 13 residues long. The CDR3 protein is CASSRDRVYGYTF. The DNA for the CDR3 is TGTGCCAGCAGCCGTGACAGGGTCTATGGCTACACCTTC.

This clonotype has just a few counts. The V and J genes are TRBV10-3 and TRBJ2-3, with a weak D call TRBD1 (6 bases). Looked up from germline, CDR1 is ENHRY and CDR2 is SYGVKD. With 3 bases removed from V and 2 bases from J, the gap between germline ends came to 18 bases. This CDR3 comprises 17 residues. CDR3 protein: CAISDRGGAINTDTQYF. The DNA for the CDR3 is TGTGCCATCAGTGATAGAGGGGGAGCAATCAACACAGATACGCAGTATTTT.

This clonotype occurred a few times. The chain recombines TRBV6-5 with TRBJ1-1; D not resolved. Germline V gives CDR1 MNHEY, CDR2 SVGAGI. The CDR3 has 15 amino acids. Trimming removed 0 bases from V and 1 base from J, with 9 bases in between. The CDR3 sequence: CASSYSGYRNTEAFF. CDR3 in DNA: TGTGCCAGCAGTTACTCGGGGTACCGGAACACTGAAGCTTTCTTT.

The V gene is TRBV2, the J gene TRBJ2-1, with 10 nucleotides matching TRBD1. This CDR3 is built from 14 residues. The junction had 6 bases not matched to a gene; V was cut back by 8 bases and J by 5 bases. The germline V gene encodes CDR1 SNHLY and CDR2 FYNNEI. The CDR3 protein is CASLRTGGHNEQFF. DNA of the CDR3: TGTGCCAGCCTTCGGACAGGGGGACACAATGAGCAGTTCTTC.

This clonotype was recorded only once. The J gene is TRBJ2-5, the V gene TRBV12-3 or TRBV12-4, with TRBD2 matching 8 bases. The CDR3 contains 14 residues. Losses at the gene ends were 3 bases for V and 3 bases for J; bases not matched to a gene: 3. The CDR3 nucleotides are TGTGCCAGCAGTTTTAATAGCGGGGAAGAGACCCAGTACTTC. Amino acids: CASSFNSGEETQYF.

The V and J genes are TRBV18 and TRBJ2-7; 8 positions agree with TRBD2. The germline CDR1 and CDR2 sequences are KGHSH and LQKENI. The CDR3 covers 15 residues. The junction had 9 bases not matched to a gene; V was cut back by 4 bases and J by 4 bases. The CDR3 loop reads CASSLSGTSLYEQYF. In DNA form, the CDR3 reads TGTGCCAGCTCACTTTCCGGGACTAGTCTTTACGAGCAGTACTTC.

The chain combines TRBV6-2 or TRBV6-3 with TRBJ2-1; D ambiguous. Germline CDR1 MNHEY, CDR2 SVGEGT. V lost 3 bases, J lost 9 bases, and 9 bases lay in between. The CDR3 runs 12 residues. The CDR3 sequence is CASSYAVGEQFF. The CDR3 region has the DNA TGTGCCAGCAGTTATGCAGTTGGTGAGCAGTTCTTC.

This clonotype was observed a few times. The gene calls are TRBV10-3 and TRBJ2-7; tentatively, D is TRBD2 (6 bases). Germline V gene sequence: CDR1 ENHRY, CDR2 SYGVKD. The V end lost 5 bases, the J end lost 4 bases, and 15 bases lay between the germline ends. This CDR3 contains 14 residues. The CDR3 DNA reads TGTGCCATCAGTCAGACTAGTCGGAGGTACGAGCAGTACTTC. Translating gives CAISQTSRRYEQYF.

V and J are TRBV10-2 and TRBJ2-3; D remains unclear. CDR1 is WSHSY, CDR2 SAAADI, per germline. There are 15 residues in the CDR3. The germline V and J ends were trimmed by 2 bases and 0 bases, with 9 bases remaining between them. The CDR3 DNA reads as TGCGCCAGCAGTGAGCAGAGCTATAGCACAGATACGCAGTATTTT. Its protein product is CASSEQSYSTDTQYF.

This clonotype appeared a few times. The genes are TRBV29-1 and TRBJ2-3; TRBD1 might be the D (5 bases). CDR1 SQVTM and CDR2 ANQGSEA come from the germline V gene. Trimming removed 5 bases at V and 2 bases at J, with 8 bases between. The length of the CDR3 is 12 residues. This chain's CDR3 is CSVLTDTDTQYF. CDR3 in DNA: TGCAGCGTTCTGACAGACACAGATACGCAGTATTTT.